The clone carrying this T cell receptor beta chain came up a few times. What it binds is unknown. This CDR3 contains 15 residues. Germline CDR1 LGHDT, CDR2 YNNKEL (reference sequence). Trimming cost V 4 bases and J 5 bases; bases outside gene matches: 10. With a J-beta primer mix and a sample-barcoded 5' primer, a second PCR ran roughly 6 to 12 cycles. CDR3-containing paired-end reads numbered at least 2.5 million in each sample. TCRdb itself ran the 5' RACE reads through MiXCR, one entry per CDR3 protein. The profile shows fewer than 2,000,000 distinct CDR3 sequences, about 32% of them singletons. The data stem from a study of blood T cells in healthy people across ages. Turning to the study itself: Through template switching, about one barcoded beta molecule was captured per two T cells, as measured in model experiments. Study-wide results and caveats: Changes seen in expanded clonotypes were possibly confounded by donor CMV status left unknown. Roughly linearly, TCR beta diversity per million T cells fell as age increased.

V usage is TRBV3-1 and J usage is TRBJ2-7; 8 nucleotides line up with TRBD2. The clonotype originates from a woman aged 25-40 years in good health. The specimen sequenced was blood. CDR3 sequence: CASSPGIAGLHEQYF. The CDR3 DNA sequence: TGTGCCAGCAGCCCCGGTATAGCGGGATTACACGAGCAGTACTTC.